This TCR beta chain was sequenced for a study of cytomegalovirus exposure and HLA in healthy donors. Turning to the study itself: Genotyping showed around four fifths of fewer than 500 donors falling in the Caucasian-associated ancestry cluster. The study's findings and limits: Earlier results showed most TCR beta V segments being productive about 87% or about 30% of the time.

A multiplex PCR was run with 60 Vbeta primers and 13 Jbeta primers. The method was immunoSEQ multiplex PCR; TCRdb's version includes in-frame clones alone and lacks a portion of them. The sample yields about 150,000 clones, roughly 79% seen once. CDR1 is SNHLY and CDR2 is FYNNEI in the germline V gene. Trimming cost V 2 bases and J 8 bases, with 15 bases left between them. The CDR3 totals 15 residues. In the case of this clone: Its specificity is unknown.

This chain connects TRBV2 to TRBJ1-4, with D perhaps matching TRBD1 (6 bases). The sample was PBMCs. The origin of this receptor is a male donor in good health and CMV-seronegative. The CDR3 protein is CASSEYPGESEKLFF. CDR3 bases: TGTGCCAGCAGTGAATACCCAGGGGAGAGCGAAAAACTGTTTTTT.